These 15 T cell receptor beta chains were all obtained from the same sample, sequenced in a study of OX40 agonist ivuxolimab in advanced cancers. TCRdb keeps only in-frame clones here, not all; method: immunoSEQ multiplex PCR. The data contain fewer than 40,000 clones, approximately 90% of them singletons. This specimen was CD4+ or CD8+ T cells sorted from blood, taken in a trial of the OX40 agonist ivuxolimab. The receptors come from an adult with an advanced solid tumor such as melanoma, head and neck, liver or kidney cancer.

The chain is built from TRBV6-9 and TRBJ1-1, with D tentatively TRBD1 (5 bases). The CDR3 runs to 14 residues. V dropped 6 bases and J dropped 6 bases, with 17 bases sitting between them. Germline CDR1 is MNHGY and CDR2 is SVAAGI. CDR3 coding DNA: TGTGCCAGCAGCTTCCAGGGCCTGGGAGCTGAAGCTTTCTTT. Residues: CASSFQGLGAEAFF.

This clone has a single count. CDR3 amino acids: CASAKRAQETQYF. CDR3 coding DNA: TGTGCCAGCGCCAAGCGCGCCCAAGAGACCCAGTACTTC. The chain carries TRBV7-2 and TRBJ2-5; D not certain. CDR3 size: 13 residues. Deletions cut 8 bases from V and 1 base from J, with 11 bases between. From germline, CDR1 is SGHTA and CDR2 FQGNSA.

V usage is TRBV9 and J usage is TRBJ1-4; TRBD1 aligns across 9 bases. CDR3 length: 14 residues. J lost 8 bases, V lost 4 bases, and 6 bases had no gene match. Germline V lookup: CDR1 SGDLS, CDR2 YYNGEE. For the CDR3, the DNA is TGTGCCAGCAGCATACGGACAGGGGACGAAAAACTGTTTTTT. It yields the protein CASSIRTGDEKLFF.

The chain has TRBV11-2 and TRBJ2-1, with 14 bases aligning to TRBD2. Germline assignment: CDR1 SGHAT and CDR2 FQNNGV. The CDR3 totals 18 residues. The V gene end was trimmed by 4 bases and the J gene end by 8 bases; junction bases not matched to a gene: 13. This CDR3 reads CASSYSPGLAGEGDEQFF. The CDR3 bases are TGTGCCAGCAGCTACTCTCCGGGACTAGCGGGGGAGGGGGATGAGCAGTTCTTC. The whole variable domain, filled in from reference TRBV11-2 and TRBJ2-1, reads EAGVAQSPRYKIIEKRQSVAFWCNPISGHATLYWYQQILGQGPKLLIQFQNNGVVDDSQLPKDRFSAERLKGVDSTLKIQPAKLEDSAVYLCASSYSPGLAGEGDEQFFGPGTRLTVL.

The chain combines TRBV27 with TRBJ2-1, with D hard to call. Trimming pared 8 bases from V and 2 bases from J, leaving 19 bases between. Germline V lookup: CDR1 MNHEY, CDR2 SMNVEV (reference sequence). The CDR3 covers 16 residues. The CDR3 is CASRPGGTSTYNEQFF. The CDR3 DNA is TGTGCCAGCCGACCGGGCGGCACCTCGACCTACAATGAGCAGTTCTTC.

The table lists this clone with a few counts. V usage is TRBV18 and J usage is TRBJ2-5; 10 bases line up with TRBD2. Trimming at V came to 3 bases and at J to 5 bases, leaving 3 bases not matched to a gene. The CDR3 has 14 residues. The germline gives CDR1 KGHSH, CDR2 LQKENI. The CDR3 DNA follows: TGTGCCAGCTCACCGACTAGCGGGTGGGAGACCCAGTACTTC. Amino acids: CASSPTSGWETQYF.

Worth noting for this clone: The sample carries other DNA sequences with the same CDR3. This sequence joins TRBV5-1 and TRBJ2-6, with D maybe TRBD2 (5 bases). The CDR3 has 16 residues. V lost 4 bases and J 2 bases, leaving 13 bases between the germline ends. CDR1 and CDR2 from the germline V gene are SGHRS and YFSETQ. CDR3 coding DNA: TGCGCCAGCAGCCCGTCGACGGGGACTGGGGCCAACGTCCTGACTTTC. Translated: CASSPSTGTGANVLTF.

This sequence joins TRBV18 and TRBJ2-5; the D is unclear. The length of the CDR3 is 13 residues. Germline V gene sequence: CDR1 KGHSH, CDR2 LQKENI. V was shortened by 1 base and J by 1 base, with 4 bases between the two germline ends. The CDR3 nucleotides are TGTGCCAGCTCACCACTGGGCCAAGAGACCCAGTACTTC. It encodes CASSPLGQETQYF.

The gene calls are TRBV7-6 and TRBJ2-1; D is unresolved. Germline V gene sequence: CDR1 SGHVS, CDR2 FNYEAQ. The length of the CDR3 is 14 residues. Deletions cut 5 bases from V and 3 bases from J, with 11 bases between. The CDR3 DNA follows: TGTGCCAGCAGCCTTAACCGCGGCTACAATGAGCAGTTCTTC. This codes for CASSLNRGYNEQFF.

CDR3 amino acids: CASSPIQGAVGEQYF. The CDR3 region has the DNA TGTGCCAGCAGTCCTATACAGGGGGCGGTTGGGGAGCAGTACTTC. The genes are TRBV11-2 and TRBJ2-7, with 9 bases that match TRBD1. The CDR3 has 15 residues. V shed 6 bases and J 7 bases; nucleotides not matched to a gene: 13. Germline CDR1 reads SGHAT; CDR2 reads FQNNGV. The full variable domain, rest sourced from reference TRBV11-2 and TRBJ2-7, is EAGVAQSPRYKIIEKRQSVAFWCNPISGHATLYWYQQILGQGPKLLIQFQNNGVVDDSQLPKDRFSAERLKGVDSTLKIQPAKLEDSAVYLCASSPIQGAVGEQYFGPGTRLTVT.

V gene TRBV5-1 combines with J gene TRBJ2-5, with D tentatively TRBD1 (5 bases). The J call may be mistaken, given a closer DNA end match to TRBJ2-7. CDR3 length: 15 amino acids. Germline V gene sequence: CDR1 SGHRS, CDR2 YFSETQ. In DNA form, the CDR3 reads TGCGCCAGCAGCTATCAGTCACAGGTGGGGTACGAGCAGTACTTC. Translated: CASSYQSQVGYEQYF.

This chain joins TRBV4-1 and TRBJ2-6; unclear D gene. Deletions cut 4 bases from V and 2 bases from J, with 3 bases between. Germline CDR1 is MGHRA and CDR2 is YSYEKL. This CDR3 is built from 13 residues. The CDR3 sequence is CASSPAGANVLTF. Written as DNA, the CDR3 is TGCGCCAGCAGCCCGGCTGGGGCCAACGTCCTGACTTTC.

J is TRBJ1-5 and V is TRBV6-4; tentatively, D is TRBD1 (5 bases). CDR1 is MRHNA and CDR2 is SNTAGT in the germline V gene. The CDR3 runs 16 residues. Trimming cost V 4 bases and J 6 bases, with 19 bases left between them. CDR3 region: CASSGRGQGKIQPQHF. CDR3 coding DNA: TGTGCCAGCAGTGGTAGAGGGCAGGGAAAGATTCAGCCCCAGCATTTT.

The chain recombines TRBV9 with TRBJ2-5; D perhaps matches TRBD1 (5 bases). Germline CDR1 and CDR2: SGDLS and YYNGEE. Between the trimmed V and J ends, which lost 6 bases and 11 bases, there was a span of 17 bases. The CDR3 runs to 12 residues. The CDR3 region is CASILPGPLQYF. CDR3 bases: TGTGCCAGCATACTCCCAGGGCCCCTACAGTACTTC.

The CDR3 DNA sequence: TGTGCTAGTGGTTCCGAGCGGTACCAAGAGACCCAGTACTTC. Protein product: CASGSERYQETQYF. The chain has TRBV12-5 and TRBJ2-5, with a weak D call TRBD2 (5 bases). This CDR3 contains 14 residues. V dropped 4 bases and J dropped 0 bases, with 9 bases sitting between them. The germline gives CDR1 LGHNT, CDR2 FRNRAP.